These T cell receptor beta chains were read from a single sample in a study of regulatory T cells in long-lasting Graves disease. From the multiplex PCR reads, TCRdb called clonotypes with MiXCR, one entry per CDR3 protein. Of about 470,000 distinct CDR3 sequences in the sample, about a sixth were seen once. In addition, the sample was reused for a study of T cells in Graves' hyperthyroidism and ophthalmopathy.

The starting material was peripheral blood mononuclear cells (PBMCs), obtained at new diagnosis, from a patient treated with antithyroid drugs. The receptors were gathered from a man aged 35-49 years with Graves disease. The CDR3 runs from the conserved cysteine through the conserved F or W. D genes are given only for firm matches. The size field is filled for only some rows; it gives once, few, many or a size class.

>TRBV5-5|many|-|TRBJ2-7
TGTGCCAGCAGCCTACAGGCGTGGGAGCAGTACTTC
CASSLQAWEQYF
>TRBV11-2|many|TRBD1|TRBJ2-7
TGTGCCAGCAGCCCCCGTAGGACAGGGCTAGTCGAGCAGTACTTC
CASSPRRTGLVEQYF
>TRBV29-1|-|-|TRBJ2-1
TGCAGCGTTGAAGGCAGGGGTGAGCAGTTCTTC
CSVEGRGEQFF
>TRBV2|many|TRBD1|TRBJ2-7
TGTGCCAGCAGTGAGGACAGGGGTTCCGACGAGCAGTACTTC
CASSEDRGSDEQYF
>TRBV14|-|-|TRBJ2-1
TGTGCCAGCAGCCAAGTTTCCCCTAGCTCCTACAATGAGCAGTTCTTC
CASSQVSPSSYNEQFF
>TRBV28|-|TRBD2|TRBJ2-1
TGTGCCAGCGCACTAGCGGCCTACAATGAGCAGTTCTTC
CASALAAYNEQFF
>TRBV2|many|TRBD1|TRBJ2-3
TGTGCCAGTTCGGGACAGAGCACAGATACGCAGTATTTT
CASSGQSTDTQYF
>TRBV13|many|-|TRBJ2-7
TGTGCCAGCAGCTCCAGGGTCCACGAGCAGTACTTC
CASSSRVHEQYF
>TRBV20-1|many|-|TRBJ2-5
TGCAGTGCCCGTTTAAGCCAAGAGACCCAGTACTTC
CSARLSQETQYF
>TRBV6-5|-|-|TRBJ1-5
TGTGCCAGCAGTTACTCTTCCTCAGGGAGGGGTCAGCCCCAGCATTTT
CASSYSSSGRGQPQHF
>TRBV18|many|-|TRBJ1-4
TGTGCCAGCTCACCCAGTCAGGATCGAGGGTCTAATGAAAAACTGTTTTTT
CASSPSQDRGSNEKLFF
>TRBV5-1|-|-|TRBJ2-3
TGCGCCAGCAGCTTGGGACTTCTGGGGGGAAGCACAGATACGCAGTATTTT
CASSLGLLGGSTDTQYF
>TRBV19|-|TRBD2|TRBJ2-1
TGTGCCAGTAGTAAGTTGGGGGGACTAGCTCCCTACAATGAGCAGTTCTTC
CASSKLGGLAPYNEQFF
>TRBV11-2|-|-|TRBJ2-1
TGTGCCAGCAGCTTACCGACGAGGGTTGTAGTGCAGTTCTTC
CASSLPTRVVVQFF
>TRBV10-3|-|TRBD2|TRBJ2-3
TGTGCCATCAGTGAGGGCGGGAGCATGGTCACAGATACGCAGTATTTT
CAISEGGSMVTDTQYF
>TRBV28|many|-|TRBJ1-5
TGTGCCAGCAGTCCTCAGGACAACCAGCCCCAGCATTTT
CASSPQDNQPQHF
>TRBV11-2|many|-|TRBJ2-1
TGTGCCAGCAGCTTATCTCTAACTAGGGTTTACAATGAGCAGTTCTTC
CASSLSLTRVYNEQFF
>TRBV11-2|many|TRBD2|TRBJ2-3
TGTGCCAGCGCGGGGACTAGCGGGAGTAGCACAGATACGCAGTATTTT
CASAGTSGSSTDTQYF
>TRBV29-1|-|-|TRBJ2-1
TGCAGCGTTTCCGGGCCAAGCTCCTACAATGAGCAGTTCTTC
CSVSGPSSYNEQFF
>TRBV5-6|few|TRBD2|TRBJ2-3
TGTGCCAGCAGCTTGTCCCGGGAGGCCCACACAGATACGCAGTATTTT
CASSLSREAHTDTQYF
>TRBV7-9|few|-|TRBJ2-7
TGTGCCAGCAGCTTAGAGAAGTGGAGCTCCTACGAGCAGTACTTC
CASSLEKWSSYEQYF
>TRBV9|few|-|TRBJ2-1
TGTGCCAGCAGCGTAGTTTGGGGCGATGAGCAGTTCTTC
CASSVVWGDEQFF
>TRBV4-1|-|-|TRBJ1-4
TGCGCCAGCAGCCAAGTCGTGGGAAAACTGTTTTTT
CASSQVVGKLFF
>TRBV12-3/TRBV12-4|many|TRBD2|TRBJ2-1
TGTGCCAGCAGGGCGGGAGGCTCCTACAATGAGCAGTTCTTC
CASRAGGSYNEQFF
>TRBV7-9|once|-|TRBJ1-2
TGTGCCAGCAGCCGGGGACAAACTATGGGCTACACCTTC
CASSRGQTMGYTF
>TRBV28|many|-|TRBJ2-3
TGTGCCAGCAGCCAACAGGGCAGCACAGATACGCAGTATTTT
CASSQQGSTDTQYF
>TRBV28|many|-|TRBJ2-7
TGTGCCAGCACCGTCGGCTACGAGCAGTACTTC
CASTVGYEQYF
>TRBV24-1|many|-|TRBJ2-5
TGTGCCACCAGTGAATGGTACCAAGAGACCCAGTACTTC
CATSEWYQETQYF
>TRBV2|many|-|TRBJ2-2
TGTGCCAGCAGTACAGGGTTAAACACCGGGGAGCTGTTTTTT
CASSTGLNTGELFF
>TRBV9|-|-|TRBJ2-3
TGTGCCAGCAGCACGGGAGTTACGCAGTATTTT
CASSTGVTQYF
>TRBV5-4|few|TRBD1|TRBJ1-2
TGTGCCAGCGGCTTGGTCGGGGAGGGACAGCGCACTGGCTACACCTTC
CASGLVGEGQRTGYTF
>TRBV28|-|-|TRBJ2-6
TGTGCCAGCAACCCTGGAGGGGCCAACGTCCTGACTTTC
CASNPGGANVLTF
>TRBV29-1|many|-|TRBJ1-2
TGCAGCGTTCGGGCAGGGAGCTCGAACTATGGCTACACCTTC
CSVRAGSSNYGYTF
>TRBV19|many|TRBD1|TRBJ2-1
TGTGCCAGTGGACAGGGGCAATACAATGAGCAGTTCTTC
CASGQGQYNEQFF
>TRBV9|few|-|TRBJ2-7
TGTGCCAGCAGCGTAGAGCCGACGGGATCCTACGAGCAGTACTTC
CASSVEPTGSYEQYF
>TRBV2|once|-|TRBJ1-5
TGTGCCAGCAGTGTAGGGTTCGGCAATCAGCCCCAGCATTTT
CASSVGFGNQPQHF
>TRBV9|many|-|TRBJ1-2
TGTGCCAGCAGCGTAGGTTTCCAGGCTAATGATCACACCTTC
CASSVGFQANDHTF
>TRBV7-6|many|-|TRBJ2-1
TGTGCCAGCAGCCCTGAGGGGGGGGGGGAGGCCTACAATGAGCAGTTCTTC
CASSPEGGGEAYNEQFF
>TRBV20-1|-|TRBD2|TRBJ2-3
TGCAGTGCTAGAGATAGTAGCGGGAGATCGTTAGATACGCAGTATTTT
CSARDSSGRSLDTQYF
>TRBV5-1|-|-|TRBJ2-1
TGCGCCAGCAGCTTGGGGAGACCAAATCGTTTCTCCTACAATGAGCAGTTCTTC
CASSLGRPNRFSYNEQFF
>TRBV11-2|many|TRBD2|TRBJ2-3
TGTGCCAGCAGCTCGACTAGCGGGAATTCGTTCGCGCAGTATTTT
CASSSTSGNSFAQYF
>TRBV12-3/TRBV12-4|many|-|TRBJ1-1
TGTGCCAGCAGTTTAATAGGGGGCACTGAAGCTTTCTTT
CASSLIGGTEAFF
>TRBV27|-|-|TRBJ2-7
TGTGCCAGCAGTTTATTTAGCTCGGGCTACGAGCAGTACTTC
CASSLFSSGYEQYF
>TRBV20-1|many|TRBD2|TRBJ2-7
TGCAGTGCTAGAGATCCTAGCGGGTACGAGCAGTACTTC
CSARDPSGYEQYF
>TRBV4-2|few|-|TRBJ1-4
TGTGCCAGCAGCCAAGATCCACTGGGACTGATTAATGAAAAACTGTTTTTT
CASSQDPLGLINEKLFF